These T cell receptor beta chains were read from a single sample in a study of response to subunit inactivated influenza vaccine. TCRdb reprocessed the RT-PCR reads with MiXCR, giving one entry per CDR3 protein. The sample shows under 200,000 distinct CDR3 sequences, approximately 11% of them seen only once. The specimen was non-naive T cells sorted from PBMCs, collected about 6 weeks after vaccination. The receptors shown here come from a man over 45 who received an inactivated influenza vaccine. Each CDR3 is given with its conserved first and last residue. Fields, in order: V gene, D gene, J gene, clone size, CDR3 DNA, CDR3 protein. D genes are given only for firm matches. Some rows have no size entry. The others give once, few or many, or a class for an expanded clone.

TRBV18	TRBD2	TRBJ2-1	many	TGTGCCAGCTCACCATGGGGCGGGAGGAATGAGCAGTTCTTC	CASSPWGGRNEQFF
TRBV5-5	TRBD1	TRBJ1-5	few	TGTGCCAGCAGCTTATCAGGGGGCGCGGGGCAGCCCCAGCATTTT	CASSLSGGAGQPQHF
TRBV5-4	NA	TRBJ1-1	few	TGTGCCAGCAGCTTGGTCGTCGGCAGAATGAACACTGAAGCTTTCTTT	CASSLVVGRMNTEAFF
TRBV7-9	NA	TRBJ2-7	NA	TGTGCCAGCAGCCCTCCAGTGGGGGGGCGCTCCTACGAGCAGTACTTC	CASSPPVGGRSYEQYF
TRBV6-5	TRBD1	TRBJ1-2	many	TGTGCCAGCAGTTACAGTGGGACAGGGAAGCACTATGGCTACACCTTC	CASSYSGTGKHYGYTF
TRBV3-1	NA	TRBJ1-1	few	TGTGCCAGCACAGGCCCCTCTGAAGCTTTCTTT	CASTGPSEAFF
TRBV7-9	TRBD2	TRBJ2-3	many	TGTGCCACCCAGGGAGCGGGAAGAGTGGTGGGAGATACGCAGTATTTT	CATQGAGRVVGDTQYF
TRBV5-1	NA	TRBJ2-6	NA	TGCGCCAGCAGCTTGACCGGGTCCTCTGGGGCCAACGTCCTGACTTTC	CASSLTGSSGANVLTF
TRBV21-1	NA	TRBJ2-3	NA	TGTGCCAGCAGCAATGGGGCATCACCTCCTAGCACAGATACGCAGTATTTT	CASSNGASPPSTDTQYF
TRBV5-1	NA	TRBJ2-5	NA	TGCGCCAGCAGCTTGTCAGGGGCACAAGAGACCCAGTACTTC	CASSLSGAQETQYF
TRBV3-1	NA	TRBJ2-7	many	TGTGCCAGCAGCCAAGCGCCCATGGCCGCTTCCTACGAGCAGTACTTC	CASSQAPMAASYEQYF
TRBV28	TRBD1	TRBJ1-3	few	TGTGCCAGCAGACTTGGACAGGCTGGAAACACCATATATTTT	CASRLGQAGNTIYF
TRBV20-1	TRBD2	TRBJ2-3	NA	TGCAGTGCTGCGGGGGGCGCGGGCACAGATACGCAGTATTTT	CSAAGGAGTDTQYF
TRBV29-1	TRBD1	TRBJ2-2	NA	TGCAGCGTTGCTACCGGGACAGGGGGTACCGGGGAGCTGTTTTTT	CSVATGTGGTGELFF